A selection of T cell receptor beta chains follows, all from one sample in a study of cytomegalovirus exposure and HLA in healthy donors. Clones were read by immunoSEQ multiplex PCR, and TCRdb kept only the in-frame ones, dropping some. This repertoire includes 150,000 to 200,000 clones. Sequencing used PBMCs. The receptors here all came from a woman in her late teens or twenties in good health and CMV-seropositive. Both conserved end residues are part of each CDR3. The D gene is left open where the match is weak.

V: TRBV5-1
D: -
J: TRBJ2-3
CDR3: CASSGPRGITDTQYF
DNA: TGCGCCAGCAGCGGCCCTAGGGGCATCACAGATACGCAGTATTTT

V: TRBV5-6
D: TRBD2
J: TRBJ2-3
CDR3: CASSLVSGRRADTQYF
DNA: TGTGCCAGCAGCTTGGTTAGCGGGAGGAGGGCAGATACGCAGTATTTT

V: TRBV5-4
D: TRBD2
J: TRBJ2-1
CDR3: CASSLNMQAGNEQFF
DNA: TGTGCCAGCAGCTTGAACATGCAAGCGGGGAATGAGCAGTTCTTC

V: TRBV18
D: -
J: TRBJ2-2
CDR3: CASSHRDTGELFF
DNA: TGTGCCAGCTCACACAGGGACACCGGGGAGCTGTTTTTT

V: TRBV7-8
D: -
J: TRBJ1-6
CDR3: CASSNTGLSIRGSYNSPLHF
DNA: TGTGCCAGCAGCAATACAGGGTTATCAATTAGAGGCTCCTATAATTCACCCCTCCACTTT

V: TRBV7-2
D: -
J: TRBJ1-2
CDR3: CASSFSRGDGYTF
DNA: TGTGCCAGCAGCTTCTCCAGGGGCGATGGCTACACCTTC

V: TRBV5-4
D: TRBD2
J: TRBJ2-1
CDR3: CASSLVGGTYNEQFF
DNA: TGTGCCAGCAGCTTGGTGGGGGGGACCTACAATGAGCAGTTCTTC

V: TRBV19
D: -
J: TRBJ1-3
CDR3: CASRIGNSGNTIYF
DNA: TGTGCCAGTAGAATCGGGAACTCTGGAAACACCATATATTTT

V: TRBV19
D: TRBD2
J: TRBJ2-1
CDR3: CASRNGLAGAWEQFF
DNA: TGTGCCAGTAGGAACGGACTAGCGGGAGCGTGGGAGCAGTTCTTC

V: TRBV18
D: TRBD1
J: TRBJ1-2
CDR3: CASSLGQNYGYTF
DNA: TGTGCCAGCTCACTGGGACAGAACTATGGCTACACCTTC

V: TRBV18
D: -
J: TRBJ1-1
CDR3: CASSPSGNTEAFF
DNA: TGTGCCAGCTCACCTTCCGGGAACACTGAAGCTTTCTTT

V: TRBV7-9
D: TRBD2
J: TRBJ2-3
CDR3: CASRPAGGWGSADTQYF
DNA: TGTGCCAGCAGGCCAGCGGGGGGCTGGGGGTCGGCAGATACGCAGTATTTT

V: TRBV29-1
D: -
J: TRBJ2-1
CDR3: CSVDGGVRYNEQFF
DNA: TGCAGCGTTGACGGGGGAGTAAGGTACAATGAGCAGTTCTTC

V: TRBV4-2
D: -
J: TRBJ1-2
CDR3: CASSQDGAGTDYGYTF
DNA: TGTGCCAGCAGCCAAGACGGAGCAGGGACTGACTATGGCTACACCTTC

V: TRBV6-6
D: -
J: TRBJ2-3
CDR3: CASSYSLAAVTQYF
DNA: TGTGCCAGCAGTTACTCCCTTGCGGCGGTCACGCAGTATTTT

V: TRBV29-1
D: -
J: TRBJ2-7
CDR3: CSAAGNSYEQYF
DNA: TGCAGCGCCGCCGGGAACTCCTACGAGCAGTACTTC